The rows below give T cell receptor beta chains drawn from one sample of a study of shared clonotypes between healthy human individuals. Libraries were prepared by immunoSEQ multiplex PCR; TCRdb keeps only in-frame clonotypes and omits some of them. This table has a few million clones, approximately 95% appearing once. Sequencing was done on a sample of naive CD4+ T cells from PBMCs. These receptors all come from a man aged 18 to 29 in good health. Some clones in this sample may be carry-over from other donors' samples. The CDR3 runs from the conserved cysteine through the conserved F or W. The D gene is left open where the match is weak. Size is stated for part of the rows, as once, few or many counts, or as a class when the clone is expanded.

cdr3_length clone_size d_call j_call v_call cdr3_aa cdr3_nt
14 NA TRBD1 TRBJ1-2 TRBV2 CASSGQGSGYGYTF TGTGCCAGCAGCGGACAGGGCTCAGGGTATGGCTACACCTTC
15 few TRBD2 TRBJ2-3 TRBV9 CASSLGLAVSHTQYF TGTGCCAGCAGCCTGGGACTAGCGGTATCACATACGCAGTATTTT
14 NA TRBD2 TRBJ2-3 TRBV7-2 CASSLAGGTDTQYF TGTGCCAGCAGCCTAGCGGGGGGCACAGATACGCAGTATTTT
15 NA TRBD2 TRBJ2-7 TRBV7-9 CASSRSGLAGGSLPF TGTGCCAGCAGCCGTAGTGGACTAGCGGGAGGAAGTCTCCCCTTC
14 NA NA TRBJ1-1 TRBV28 CASSLPGARTEAFF TGTGCCAGCAGTTTACCGGGGGCGCGGACTGAAGCTTTCTTT
17 NA NA TRBJ2-1 TRBV7-6 CASSLGLRGKVGNEQFF TGTGCCAGCAGCTTAGGGCTTCGGGGTAAGGTCGGCAATGAGCAGTTCTTC
15 NA NA TRBJ2-7 TRBV5-6 CASSFLSYSNYEQYF TGTGCCAGCAGCTTTCTTTCCTATTCAAACTACGAGCAGTACTTC
11 NA NA TRBJ2-7 TRBV5-4 CAWGVWGEQYF TGTGCCTGGGGGGTATGGGGCGAGCAGTACTTC
16 NA NA TRBJ2-5 TRBV27 CASSLSSGQLQETQYF TGTGCCAGCAGTTTAAGTAGCGGTCAATTACAAGAGACCCAGTACTTC
15 NA NA TRBJ2-1 TRBV23-1 CASSQSSSSYNEQFF TGCGCCAGCAGTCAATCTTCGAGCTCCTACAATGAGCAGTTCTTC
12 NA TRBD1 TRBJ1-1 TRBV29-1 CSATGAGTEAFF TGCAGCGCGACAGGGGCGGGCACTGAAGCTTTCTTT
16 NA TRBD1 TRBJ1-1 TRBV27 CASSPGTGDLDTEAFF TGTGCCAGCAGCCCCGGGACAGGGGACTTGGACACTGAAGCTTTCTTT
14 NA NA TRBJ2-1 TRBV5-1 CASNQGSSYNEQFF TGCGCCAGCAACCAGGGGAGCTCCTACAATGAGCAGTTCTTC
13 NA NA TRBJ1-5 TRBV2 CASRFENNQPQHF TGTGCCAGCAGATTCGAGAACAATCAGCCCCAGCATTTT
14 NA TRBD1 TRBJ1-2 TRBV18 CASSPDRAANGYTF TGTGCCAGCTCACCGGACAGGGCGGCGAATGGCTACACCTTC
15 NA TRBD1 TRBJ1-5 TRBV27 CASSSGGAGNQPQHF TGTGCCAGCAGTTCAGGGGGGGCGGGCAATCAGCCCCAGCATTTT
15 NA TRBD1 TRBJ1-4 TRBV2 CASTGQDPNNEKLFF TGTGCCAGCACGGGACAGGACCCTAATAATGAAAAACTGTTTTTT
14 NA NA TRBJ1-1 TRBV19 CASSIGQGRTEAFF TGTGCCAGTAGTATCGGCCAGGGGAGGACTGAAGCTTTCTTT
15 NA NA TRBJ1-1 TRBV6-1 CASSDPGTGSVEAFF TGTGCCAGCAGTGACCCCGGGACTGGGAGCGTGGAAGCTTTCTTT
15 NA TRBD2 TRBJ2-3 TRBV5-1 CASSYIAGLTDTQYF TGCGCCAGCAGCTACATAGCGGGACTGACAGATACGCAGTATTTT
15 NA TRBD2 TRBJ2-3 TRBV7-2 CASSLAGGMADTQYF TGTGCCAGCAGCTTAGCCGGGGGGATGGCTGATACGCAGTATTTT
13 NA NA TRBJ1-2 TRBV7-2 CASSPRGVYGYTF TGTGCCAGCAGCCCGCGTGGCGTCTATGGCTACACCTTC
18 NA TRBD1 TRBJ1-2 TRBV5-1 CASTRDGTGGRGDYGYTF TGCGCCAGCACCCGAGACGGGACAGGGGGACGAGGCGACTATGGCTACACCTTC
15 NA TRBD2 TRBJ2-3 TRBV4-3 CASSQGDYQSDTQYF TGCGCCAGCAGCCAAGGGGACTACCAGAGCGATACGCAGTATTTT
15 NA NA TRBJ2-3 TRBV7-9 CASSSWSRYTDTQYF TGTGCCAGCAGTTCATGGAGCAGATACACAGATACGCAGTATTTT
16 NA NA TRBJ1-4 TRBV27 CASSLFGVSTNEKLFF TGTGCCAGCAGTTTATTTGGGGTGTCAACTAATGAAAAACTGTTTTTT